The sequence of this T cell receptor (beta chain) was determined in a study of Ad26.COV2.S vaccination and SARS-CoV-2 variants. Germline CDR1 is DFQATT and CDR2 is SNEGSKA (reference sequence). After removal of 3 bases from V and 5 bases from J, the junction contained 7 bases not matched to a gene. The CDR3 is 15 residues long. Findings and caveats of the study: An underestimation of total T cell responses may have resulted from the TCR breadth and depth analyses. Reportedly, spike-specific CD8+ and CD4+ T cell responses achieved substantial breadth once vaccination had taken place. With respect to non-spike TCR breadth, vaccine and placebo recipients were similar. Among vaccine recipients, spike-specific TCR breadth exceeded that of placebo recipients.

Comment on this clone: Antigen specificity is unknown.

TCRdb's table, derived via immunoSEQ multiplex PCR, lists solely in-frame clones and lacks some. The sample has about 87,000 clones, approximately 77% seen once. The origin of this receptor is a human donor who had recovered from COVID-19. The chain employs TRBV20-1 and TRBJ1-3, with 10 bases fitting TRBD1. The input for sequencing was peripheral blood, taken after recovery from COVID-19. DNA for the CDR3: TGCAGTGCTAGTATGGGACAGGGGCACAGAAACACCATATATTTT. It is translated as CSASMGQGHRNTIYF.